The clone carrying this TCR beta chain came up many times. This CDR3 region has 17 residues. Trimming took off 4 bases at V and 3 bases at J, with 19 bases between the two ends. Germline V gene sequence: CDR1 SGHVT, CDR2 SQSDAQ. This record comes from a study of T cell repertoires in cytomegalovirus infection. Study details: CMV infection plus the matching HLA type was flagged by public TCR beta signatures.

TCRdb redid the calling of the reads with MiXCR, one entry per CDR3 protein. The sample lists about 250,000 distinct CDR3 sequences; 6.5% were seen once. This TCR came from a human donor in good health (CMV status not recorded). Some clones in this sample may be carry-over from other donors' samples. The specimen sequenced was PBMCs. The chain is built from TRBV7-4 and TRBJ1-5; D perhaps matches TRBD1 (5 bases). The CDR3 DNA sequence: TGTGCCAGCAGCTCGGAAAAGACAGCCCGGGACAATCAGCCCCAGCATTTT. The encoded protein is CASSSEKTARDNQPQHF. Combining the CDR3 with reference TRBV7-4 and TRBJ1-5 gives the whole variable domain GAGVSQSPRYKVAKRGRDVALRCDSISGHVTLYWYRQTLGQGSEVLTYSQSDAQRDKSGRPSGRFSAERPERSVSTLKIQRTEQGDSAVYLCASSSEKTARDNQPQHFGDGTRLSIL.